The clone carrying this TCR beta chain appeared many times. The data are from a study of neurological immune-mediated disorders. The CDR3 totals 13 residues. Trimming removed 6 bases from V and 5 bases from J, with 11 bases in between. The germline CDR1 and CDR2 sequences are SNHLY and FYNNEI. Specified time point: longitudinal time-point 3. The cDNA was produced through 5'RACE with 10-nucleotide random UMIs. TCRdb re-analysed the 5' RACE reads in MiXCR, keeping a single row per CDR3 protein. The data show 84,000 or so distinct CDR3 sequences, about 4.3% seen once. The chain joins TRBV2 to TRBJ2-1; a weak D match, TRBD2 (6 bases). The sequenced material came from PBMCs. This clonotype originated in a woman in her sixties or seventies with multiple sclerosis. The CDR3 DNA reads TGTGCCAGCAGGGGAGGAGGGAACAATGAGCAGTTCTTC. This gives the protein CASRGGGNNEQFF.